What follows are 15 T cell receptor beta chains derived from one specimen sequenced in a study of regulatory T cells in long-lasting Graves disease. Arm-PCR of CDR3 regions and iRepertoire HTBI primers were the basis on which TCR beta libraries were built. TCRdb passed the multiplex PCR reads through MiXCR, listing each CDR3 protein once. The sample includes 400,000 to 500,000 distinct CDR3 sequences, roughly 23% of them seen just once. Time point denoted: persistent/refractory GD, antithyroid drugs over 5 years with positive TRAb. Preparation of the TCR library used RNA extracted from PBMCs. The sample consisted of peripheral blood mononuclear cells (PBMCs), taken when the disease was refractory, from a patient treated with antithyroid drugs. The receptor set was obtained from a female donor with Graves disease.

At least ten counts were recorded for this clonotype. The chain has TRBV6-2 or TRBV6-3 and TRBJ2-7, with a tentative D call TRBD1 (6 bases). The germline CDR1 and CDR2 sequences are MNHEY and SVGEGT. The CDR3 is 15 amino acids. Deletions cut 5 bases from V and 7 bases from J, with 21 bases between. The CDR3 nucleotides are TGTGCCAGCAGTGAACGTGGGGGCTTGACGGGGGAGCAGTACTTC. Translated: CASSERGGLTGEQYF.

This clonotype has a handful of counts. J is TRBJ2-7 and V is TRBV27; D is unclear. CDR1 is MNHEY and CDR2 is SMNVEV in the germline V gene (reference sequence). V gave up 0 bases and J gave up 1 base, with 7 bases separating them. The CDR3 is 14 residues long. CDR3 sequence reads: CASSLSRDSYEQYF. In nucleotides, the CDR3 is TGTGCCAGCAGTTTATCCCGCGATTCCTACGAGCAGTACTTC.

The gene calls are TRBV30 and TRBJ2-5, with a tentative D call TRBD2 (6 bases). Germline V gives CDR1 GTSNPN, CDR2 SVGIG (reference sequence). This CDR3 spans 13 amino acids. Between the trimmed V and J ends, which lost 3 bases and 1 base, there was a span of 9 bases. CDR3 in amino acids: CAWSGGFQETQYF. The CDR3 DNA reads TGTGCCTGGAGCGGGGGATTCCAAGAGACCCAGTACTTC.

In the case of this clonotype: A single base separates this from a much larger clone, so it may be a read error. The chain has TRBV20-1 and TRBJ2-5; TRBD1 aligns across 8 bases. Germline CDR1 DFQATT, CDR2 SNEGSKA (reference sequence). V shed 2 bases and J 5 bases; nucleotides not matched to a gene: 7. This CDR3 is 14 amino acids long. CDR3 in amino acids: CSARPGQVGETQYF. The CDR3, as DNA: TGCAGTGCTAGACCGGGACAGGTCGGGGAGACCCAGTACTTC.

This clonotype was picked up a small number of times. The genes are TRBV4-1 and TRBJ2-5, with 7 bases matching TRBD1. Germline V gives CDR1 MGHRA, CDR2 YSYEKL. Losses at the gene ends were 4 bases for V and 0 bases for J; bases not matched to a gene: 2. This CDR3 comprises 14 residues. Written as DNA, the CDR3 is TGCGCCAGCAGCCTGGGACAGAACCAAGAGACCCAGTACTTC. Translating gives CASSLGQNQETQYF.

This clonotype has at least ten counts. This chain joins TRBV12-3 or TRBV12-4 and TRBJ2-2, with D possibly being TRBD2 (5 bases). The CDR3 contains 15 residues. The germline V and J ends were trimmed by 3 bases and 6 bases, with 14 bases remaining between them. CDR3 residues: CASSFQEAGPGELFF. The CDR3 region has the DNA TGTGCCAGCAGTTTCCAGGAGGCGGGTCCCGGGGAGCTGTTTTTT.

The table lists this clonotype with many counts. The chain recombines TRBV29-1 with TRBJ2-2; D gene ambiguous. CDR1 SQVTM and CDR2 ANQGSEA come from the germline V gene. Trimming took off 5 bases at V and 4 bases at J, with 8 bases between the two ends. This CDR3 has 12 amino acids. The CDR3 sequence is CSVQLATGELFF. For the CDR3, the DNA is TGCAGCGTTCAACTGGCCACCGGGGAGCTGTTTTTT.

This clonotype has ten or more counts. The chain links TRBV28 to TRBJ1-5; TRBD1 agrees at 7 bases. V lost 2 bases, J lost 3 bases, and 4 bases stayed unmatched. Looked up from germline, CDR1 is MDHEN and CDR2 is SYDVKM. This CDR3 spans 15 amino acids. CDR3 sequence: CASSLRTGVNQPQHF. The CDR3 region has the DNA TGTGCCAGCAGTTTAAGAACAGGGGTCAATCAGCCCCAGCATTTT. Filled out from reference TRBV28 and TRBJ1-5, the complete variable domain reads DVKVTQSSRYLVKRTGEKVFLECVQDMDHENMFWYRQDPGLGLRLIYFSYDVKMKEKGDIPEGYSVSREKKERFSLILESASTNQTSMYLCASSLRTGVNQPQHFGDGTRLSIL.

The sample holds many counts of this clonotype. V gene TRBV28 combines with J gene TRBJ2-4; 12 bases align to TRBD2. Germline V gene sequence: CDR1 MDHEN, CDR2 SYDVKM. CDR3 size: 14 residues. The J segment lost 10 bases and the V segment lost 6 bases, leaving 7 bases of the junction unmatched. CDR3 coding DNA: TGTGCCAGCAGACGACTAGCGGGAGCGTGGATTCAGTACTTC. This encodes CASRRLAGAWIQYF.

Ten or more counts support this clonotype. The CDR3 DNA follows: TGTGCCAGCAATCAGGGTTGGGGAGGCACTGAAGCTTTCTTT. Protein product: CASNQGWGGTEAFF. The rearrangement links TRBV6-1 to TRBJ1-1; a weak D match, TRBD1 (5 bases). The CDR3 sequence is 14 residues long. Germline CDR1 and CDR2: MNHNS and SASEGT. Trimming left V 7 bases short and J 4 bases short, with 16 bases between.

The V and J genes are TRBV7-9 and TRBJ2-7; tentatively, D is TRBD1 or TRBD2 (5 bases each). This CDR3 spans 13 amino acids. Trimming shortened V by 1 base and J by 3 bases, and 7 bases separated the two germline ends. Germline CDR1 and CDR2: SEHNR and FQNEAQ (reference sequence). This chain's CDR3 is CASSLGDGYEQYF. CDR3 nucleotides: TGTGCCAGCAGCTTAGGGGACGGCTACGAGCAGTACTTC.

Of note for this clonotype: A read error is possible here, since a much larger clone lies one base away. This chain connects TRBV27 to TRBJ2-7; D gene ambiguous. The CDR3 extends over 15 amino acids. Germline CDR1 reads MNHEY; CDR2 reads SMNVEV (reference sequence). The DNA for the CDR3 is TGTGTCAGCAGTTCGTCAGGAAAGGGCCTCTACGAGCAGTACTTC. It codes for CVSSSSGKGLYEQYF.

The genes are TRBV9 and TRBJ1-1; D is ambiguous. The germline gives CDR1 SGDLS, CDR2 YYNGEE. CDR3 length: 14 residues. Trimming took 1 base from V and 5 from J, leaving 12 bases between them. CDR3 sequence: CASSVLELGTEAFF. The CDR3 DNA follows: TGTGCCAGCAGCGTACTAGAGTTGGGGACTGAAGCTTTCTTT.

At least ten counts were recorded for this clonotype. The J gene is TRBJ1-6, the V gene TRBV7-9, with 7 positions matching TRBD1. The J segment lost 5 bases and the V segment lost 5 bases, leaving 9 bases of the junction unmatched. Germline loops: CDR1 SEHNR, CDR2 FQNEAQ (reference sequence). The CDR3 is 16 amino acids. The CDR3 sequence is CASSLQGLLDNSPLHF. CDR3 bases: TGTGCCAGCAGCCTACAGGGGTTACTCGATAATTCACCCCTCCACTTT.

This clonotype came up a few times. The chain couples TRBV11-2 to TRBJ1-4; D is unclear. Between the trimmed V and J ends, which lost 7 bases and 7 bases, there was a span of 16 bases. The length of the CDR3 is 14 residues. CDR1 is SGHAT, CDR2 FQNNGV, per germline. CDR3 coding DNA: TGTGCCAGCACCACCTTCCGAGATGCTGAAAAACTGTTTTTT. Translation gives CASTTFRDAEKLFF.